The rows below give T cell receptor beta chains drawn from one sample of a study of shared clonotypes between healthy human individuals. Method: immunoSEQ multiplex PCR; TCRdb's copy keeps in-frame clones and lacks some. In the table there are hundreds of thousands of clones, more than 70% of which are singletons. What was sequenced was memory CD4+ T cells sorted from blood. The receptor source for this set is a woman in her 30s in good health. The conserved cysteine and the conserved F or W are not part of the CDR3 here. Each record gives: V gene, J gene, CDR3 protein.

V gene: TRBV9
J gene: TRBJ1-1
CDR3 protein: ASSVRGNTEAF

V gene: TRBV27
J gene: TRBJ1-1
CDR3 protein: ASRELTGRPEAF

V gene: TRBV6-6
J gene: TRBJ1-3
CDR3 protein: ASSYSGGLGNTIY

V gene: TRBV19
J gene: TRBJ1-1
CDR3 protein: ASIRQGAFTEAF

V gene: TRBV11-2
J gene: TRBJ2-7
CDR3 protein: ASSLGGNQPYEQY

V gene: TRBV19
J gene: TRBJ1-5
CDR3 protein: ASTSNRGSNQPQH

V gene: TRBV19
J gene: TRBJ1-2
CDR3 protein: ASSIGSPENYGYT

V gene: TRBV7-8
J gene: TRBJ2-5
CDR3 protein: ASSPRAGSGRRETQY

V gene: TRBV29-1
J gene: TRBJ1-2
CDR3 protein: SVIRSYYGYT

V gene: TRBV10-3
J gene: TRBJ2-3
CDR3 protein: AISDSTDTQY

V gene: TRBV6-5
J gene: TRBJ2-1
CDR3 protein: ASSPGGSDEQF

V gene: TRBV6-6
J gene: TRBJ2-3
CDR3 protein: ASSRRQPDTQY

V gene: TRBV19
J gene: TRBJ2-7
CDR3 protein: ASSIYGQSTYEQY

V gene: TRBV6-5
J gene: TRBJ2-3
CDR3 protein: ASEGASTDTQY

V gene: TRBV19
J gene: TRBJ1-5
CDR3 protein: ASSIRQGARQPQH

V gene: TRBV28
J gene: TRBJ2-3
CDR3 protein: ASSLAGPTDTQY

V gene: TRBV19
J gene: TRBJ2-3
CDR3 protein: ASSIASGSFDTQY

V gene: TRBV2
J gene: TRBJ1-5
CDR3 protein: ASSELGWRQPQH

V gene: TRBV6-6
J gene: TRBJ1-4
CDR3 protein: ASSYSTGVNEKLF

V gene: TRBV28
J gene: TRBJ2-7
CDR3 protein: ASTLRGTVNSYEQY

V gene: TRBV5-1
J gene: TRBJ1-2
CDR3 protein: ASSLASGVNYGYT

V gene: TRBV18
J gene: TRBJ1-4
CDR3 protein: ASSTYGQENEKLF

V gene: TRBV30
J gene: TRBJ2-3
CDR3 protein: AWSPVRRYGTDTQY

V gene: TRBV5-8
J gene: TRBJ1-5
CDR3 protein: ATQDGFYSNQPQH

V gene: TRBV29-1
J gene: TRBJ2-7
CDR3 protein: SVEQAAGQY

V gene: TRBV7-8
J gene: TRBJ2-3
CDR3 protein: ASSLDRSTDTQY

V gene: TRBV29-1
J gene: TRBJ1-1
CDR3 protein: SVSTGAGTEAF

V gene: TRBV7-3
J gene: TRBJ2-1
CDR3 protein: ASSLATSGDNEQF

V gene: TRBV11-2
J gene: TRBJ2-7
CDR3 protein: ASSSDRGHEQY

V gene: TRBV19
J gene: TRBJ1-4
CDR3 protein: ASSDGGDTNEKLF

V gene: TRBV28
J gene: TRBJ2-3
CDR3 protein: ATWTSGSTDTQY

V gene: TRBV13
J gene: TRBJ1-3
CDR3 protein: ASSLELVSGNTIY

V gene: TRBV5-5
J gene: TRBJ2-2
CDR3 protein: ASSFGQPSNTGELF

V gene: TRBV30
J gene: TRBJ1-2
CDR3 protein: AWRAELLQGHGYT

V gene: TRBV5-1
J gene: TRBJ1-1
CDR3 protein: ASSSPDRGHAEAF

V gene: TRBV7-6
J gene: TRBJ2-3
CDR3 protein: ASSLASTDTQY

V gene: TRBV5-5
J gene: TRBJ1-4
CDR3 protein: ASSHYGEKLF

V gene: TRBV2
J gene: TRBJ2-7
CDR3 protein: ASSIARGHEQY

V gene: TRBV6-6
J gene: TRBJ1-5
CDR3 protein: ASSYIETGNQPQH

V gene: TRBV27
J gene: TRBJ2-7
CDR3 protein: ASSSTGFASRYEQY

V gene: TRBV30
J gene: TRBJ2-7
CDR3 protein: AWSGQTGGQDEQY

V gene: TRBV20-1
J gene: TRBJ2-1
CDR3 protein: SASRGNEQF

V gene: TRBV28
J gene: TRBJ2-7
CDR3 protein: ASRPTSGRFYEQY

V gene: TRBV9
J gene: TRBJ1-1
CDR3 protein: ASSLLSDTEAF

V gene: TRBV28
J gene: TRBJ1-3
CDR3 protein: ASSLDTGSGNTIY

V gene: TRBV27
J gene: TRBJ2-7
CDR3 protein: AIAGVGREQY

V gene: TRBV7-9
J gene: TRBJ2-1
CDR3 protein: ASSLPVGEQF

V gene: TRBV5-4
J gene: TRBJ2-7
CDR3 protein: ASSSLGRGSLPYEQY

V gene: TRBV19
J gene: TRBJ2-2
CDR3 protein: ASGLLNTGELF

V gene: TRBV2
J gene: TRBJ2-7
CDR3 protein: ASRGGRSAYEQY

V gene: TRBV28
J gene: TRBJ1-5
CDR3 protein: ASRQTGSGQPQH

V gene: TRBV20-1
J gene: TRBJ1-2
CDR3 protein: SARGEAVNL

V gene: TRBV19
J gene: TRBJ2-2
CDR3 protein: ASSIGGGGRGGELF